This T cell receptor (beta chain) was sequenced for a study of early stage breast cancer tumors. Study-wide context: The ER+/PR+/HER2- tumors included eight ductal and four lobular carcinomas. The study, taken as a whole, reports: Most shared enriched TCRB sequences were commonly generated ones. In about 85% of the 16 patients, blood comparison separated tumor from normal breast.

Measured with immunoSEQ multiplex PCR; TCRdb has only the in-frame clones, and not every one. The sample lists about 72,000 clones; around 85% were seen once. Germline assignment: CDR1 SGHVS and CDR2 FQNEAQ. The CDR3 has 19 residues. The ends lost 1 base at V and 8 bases at J; junction bases unmatched: 13. In the case of this clone: Its antigen remains unknown.

The TCR was taken from a person aged 60 to 70 with breast cancer. Sequencing was carried out using blood. The V and J genes are TRBV7-8 and TRBJ2-1, with TRBD2 matching over 14 bases. DNA of the CDR3: TGTGCCAGCAGCTTAGGACTAGCGGGAGGGTGGCCACCCCGCTATGAGCAGTTCTTC. Translating it yields CASSLGLAGGWPPRYEQFF.